These 20 T cell receptor beta chains originate from one sample sequenced in a study of tumor and adjacent non-tumor tissue in lung cancer. The template was RNA from unsorted bulk tissue. The library came from three nested PCR rounds adapted from ARM-PCR protocols. One entry per CDR3 protein, called by TCRdb with MiXCR from the multiplex PCR reads. The sample lists 200,000 to 250,000 distinct CDR3 sequences; 70% to 75% were seen once. Sequencing was done on a sample of lung tumor tissue. The receptors originated from a man aged 55-75 years with non-small cell lung cancer.

Details on this clonotype: This may arise from a read error, as a much more abundant clone is one base away. The chain couples TRBV6-1 to TRBJ1-2; D unclear. Germline-derived CDR1 and CDR2 are MNHNS and SASEGT. The CDR3 sequence is 11 residues long. V lost 10 bases and J lost 5, with 11 bases in between. CDR3 DNA sequence: TGTGCCACCAGGCTACAGTATGGCTACACCTTC. Its protein is CATRLQYGYTF.

This clonotype occurred many times. The chain employs TRBV11-2 and TRBJ2-1; 12 bases line up with TRBD2. Trimming took 5 bases from V and 10 from J; bases not matched to a gene: 6. CDR1 and CDR2 (germline): SGHAT, FQNNGV. This CDR3 contains 14 residues. CDR3 bases: TGTGCCAGCAGCCCTGTAGGACTAGCGGGGGAGCAGTTCTTC. Protein sequence: CASSPVGLAGEQFF.

This chain links TRBV2 with TRBJ2-3; 12 nucleotides line up with TRBD2. Germline lookup yields CDR1 SNHLY and CDR2 FYNNEI. CDR3 length: 16 residues. After removal of 9 bases from V and 4 bases from J, the junction contained 11 bases not matched to a gene. This CDR3 reads CASSPPTSGGSDTQYF. The CDR3 DNA follows: TGTGCCAGTTCCCCCCCGACTAGCGGGGGATCAGATACGCAGTATTTT.

With regard to this clonotype: A much larger clone differs by one base, so this may be a read error. The chain has TRBV20-1 and TRBJ2-7, with D maybe TRBD2 (5 bases). CDR1 is DFQATT, CDR2 SNEGSKA, per germline (reference sequence). The CDR3 runs 12 residues. The CDR3 DNA reads TGCAGTGCTAGCTCGGACGACTACAAGCAGTACTTC. Encoded protein: CSASSDDYKQYF.

As concerns this clonotype: One end of the junction does not line up with germline, which may come from a read error. The chain recombines TRBV20-1 with TRBJ1-4; D is uncertain. The CDR3 is made up of 14 amino acids. In germline, CDR1 is DFQATT, CDR2 SNEGSKA (reference sequence). The CDR3 DNA reads as TGCGGTGCGACCACAGAGGGCTTTAGGGAAAAACTGTTTTTT. The encoded protein is CGATTEGFREKLFF.

This sequence joins TRBV5-1 and TRBJ2-7; 8 positions agree with TRBD2. Looked up from germline, CDR1 is SGHRS and CDR2 is YFSETQ. The CDR3 extends over 15 amino acids. V dropped 1 base and J dropped 7; count of bases not matched to a gene: 10. The CDR3 bases are TGCGCCAGCAGCTTGACCAATGGACTAGCTAGGGAGCAGTACTTC. Amino acid sequence: CASSLTNGLAREQYF.

This clonotype was seen only once. Mismatch with germline at one junction end may stem from a read error. The chain uses TRBV4-2 and TRBJ2-6; D is uncertain. The germline V gene encodes CDR1 LGHNA and CDR2 YNFKEQ. The CDR3 covers 16 residues. CDR3 nucleotides: TGTGTCAGCAGCCAAGAGTTGGATTATGGGGCCAACGTCCTGACTTTC. Translating gives CVSSQELDYGANVLTF.

This sequence joins TRBV6-2 or TRBV6-3 and TRBJ1-6, with a tentative D call TRBD1 (5 bases). This CDR3 has 15 residues. The V gene lost 3 bases and the J gene lost 3 bases, with 9 bases spanning the gap. The germline V gene encodes CDR1 MNHEY and CDR2 SVGEGT. The chain's CDR3 is CASSYRGNYNSPLHF. The CDR3 DNA is TGTGCCAGCAGTTATAGGGGTAACTATAATTCACCCCTCCACTTT.

V and J are TRBV5-1 and TRBJ2-5; D gene unclear. Looked up from germline, CDR1 is SGHRS and CDR2 is YFSETQ. Trimming pared 0 bases from V and 2 bases from J, leaving 11 bases between. CDR3 length: 15 amino acids. CDR3 sequence (DNA): TGCGCCAGCAGCTTGGGGTCCAGGAAACAAGAGACCCAGTACTTC. This encodes CASSLGSRKQETQYF.

The table lists this clonotype with a few counts. V and J are TRBV7-8 and TRBJ1-2; 10 nucleotides line up with TRBD1. There are 14 residues in the CDR3. CDR1 and CDR2 from the germline V gene are SGHVS and FQNEAQ. Trimming removed 5 bases from V and 4 bases from J; junction bases left unmatched: 4. CDR3 in DNA: TGTGCCAGCAGCCGGGACAGGGGAACCTATGGCTACACCTTC. Amino acid sequence: CASSRDRGTYGYTF.

About this clonotype: This CDR3 fails to terminate in the conserved phenylalanine or tryptophan, so it likely reflects a read error. The rearrangement links TRBV11-2 to TRBJ2-7; 9 nucleotides match TRBD1. The CDR3 totals 16 residues. V dropped 5 bases and J dropped 2; count of bases not matched to a gene: 10. CDR1 is SGHAT, CDR2 FQNNGV, per germline. The CDR3 DNA reads as TGTGCCAGCAGCCTTATGCCTGGACAGGGGCCCTACGAGCAGTACCTC. It translates to CASSLMPGQGPYEQYL.

A note on this clonotype: A much larger clone differs by one base, so this may be a read error. The V and J genes are TRBV6-5 and TRBJ2-3; possibly TRBD2 for D (6 bases). CDR1 is MNHEY and CDR2 is SVGAGI in the germline V gene. This CDR3 is 15 amino acids long. V was trimmed by 6 bases and J by 0 bases, leaving 13 bases between them. The CDR3 DNA follows: TGTGCCAGCAGCCCAGTGGCGGGGAGCACAGATACGCAGTATTTT. This translates into CASSPVAGSTDTQYF.

The chain combines TRBV20-1 with TRBJ2-1, with 7 nucleotides matching TRBD2. J lost 6 bases, V lost 4 bases, and 12 bases had no gene match. The CDR3 spans 15 residues. CDR1 DFQATT and CDR2 SNEGSKA come from the germline V gene (reference sequence). This CDR3 reads CSANQTSRRANEQFF. In nucleotides, the CDR3 is TGCAGTGCTAACCAGACTAGCAGGAGGGCCAATGAGCAGTTCTTC.

Worth noting for this clonotype: This may be a read error: a much more frequent sequence differs by one nucleotide. The chain uses TRBV6-1 and TRBJ1-5; TRBD1 might be the D (6 bases). From germline, CDR1 is MNHNS and CDR2 SASEGT. This CDR3 is built from 15 residues. This CDR3 is CASSDTGQGNQLQHF. As DNA, the CDR3 is TGTGCCAGCAGCGATACAGGGCAGGGCAATCAGCTCCAGCATTTT.

Turning to this clonotype: A junction boundary mismatches the germline segment, possibly from a read error. This chain links TRBV4-1 with TRBJ2-7; no definite D call. CDR1 is MGHRA, CDR2 YSYEKL, per germline. The CDR3 length is 13 residues. The CDR3 DNA follows: TGCGCCAGCAGCCAAGATAGGACCTACGGGCAGTACTTC. Its translation: CASSQDRTYGQYF.

To note about this clonotype: This may arise from a read error, as a much more abundant clone is one base away. The rearrangement links TRBV11-3 to TRBJ2-2; D may be TRBD1 (6 bases). Germline-derived CDR1 and CDR2 are SGHNT and YENEEA. Trimming pared 5 bases from V and 9 bases from J, leaving 16 bases between. CDR3 size: 14 residues. The CDR3 DNA sequence: TGTGCCAGCAGCAGTACAGGGCGGACCTGGGAGCTGTTTTTT. Its translation: CASSSTGRTWELFF.

This clonotype was counted many times. The chain couples TRBV29-1 to TRBJ2-7, with unresolved D. Deletions cut 3 bases from V and 8 bases from J, with 8 bases between. The CDR3 covers 10 residues. Looked up from germline, CDR1 is SQVTM and CDR2 is ANQGSEA. CDR3 sequence (DNA): TGCAGCGTTGAGGCCACTAAGCAGTACTTC. It specifies CSVEATKQYF.

Regarding this clonotype: The junction does not match germline at one end; this may be a read error. The V and J genes are TRBV5-1 and TRBJ2-1; 8 positions agree with TRBD2. The CDR3 runs to 18 residues. Germline values: CDR1 SGHRS, CDR2 YFSETQ. CDR3 in amino acids: CACSLGLGDFSSYNEQFF. DNA of the CDR3: TGCGCCTGCAGCTTGGGACTAGGGGACTTCAGCTCCTACAATGAGCAGTTCTTC.

Turning to this clonotype: At one end, the junction sequence differs from germline, possibly due to a read error. This chain links TRBV6-5 with TRBJ2-7, with D unclear. Germline values: CDR1 MNHEY, CDR2 SVGAGI. This CDR3 has 14 residues. This CDR3 is CAGSYTAKGYEQYF. DNA for the CDR3: TGTGCCGGCAGTTATACGGCTAAGGGCTACGAGCAGTACTTC.

With respect to this clonotype: A junction boundary mismatches the germline segment, possibly from a read error. The chain links TRBV24-1 to TRBJ1-2; 7 nucleotides align to TRBD1. The CDR3 is made up of 18 amino acids. Germline lookup yields CDR1 KGHDR and CDR2 SFDVKD. The CDR3: CATSDFSTGIGANNGYTF. The CDR3 DNA sequence: TGTGCCACCAGTGATTTCTCGACAGGGATTGGCGCTAACAATGGCTACACCTTC.